This T cell receptor (beta chain) was identified in a study of vaccination effects on CD4 cells after COVID-19. Study context: From a couple of convalescent patients, samples were taken 16 days and one week before vaccination.

In the case of this clone: Its antigen is not known.

Germline CDR1 and CDR2: LGHNA and YNFKEQ. V was trimmed by 6 bases and J by 10 bases, leaving 22 bases between them. This CDR3 region has 16 residues. Regarding the study as a whole: Convalescent patients were scarce in the study, and it lacked early post-infection timepoints.

Peptide-pool stimulation followed by sequencing identified expanded antigen-specific CD4+ clonotypes in the ViraFEST assay. The culture ran for under eleven days, and then CD4+ T cells were isolated. Convalescent patients had PCR-confirmed SARS-CoV-2 infection between March and December 2020. Half-medium exchanges with IL-2 medium took place on days 3 and 7. The repertoire was sequenced with immunoSEQ multiplex PCR; TCRdb's copy has only in-frame clones and lacks some. The table includes roughly 70,000 clones, around 72% detected once. The chain links TRBV4-2 to TRBJ1-6; D gene ambiguous. This clonotype was obtained from a human donor who had a prior SARS-CoV-2 infection. Material: CD4+ T cells from PBMCs cultured with HIV peptides, obtained before COVID-19 vaccination. Subset here: HIV-1 Nef peptide pool negative control/reference culture. The CDR3 region has the DNA TGTGCCAGCAGTCCCGGCGGGCCGGCAGGAAGATCACCCCTCCACTTT. Its translation: CASSPGGPAGRSPLHF.